The rows below give T cell receptor beta chains drawn from one sample of a study of blood T cell repertoires in COVID-19. TCRdb's table, derived via immunoSEQ multiplex PCR, lists solely in-frame clones and lacks some. Of 85,000 to 110,000 clones in the sample, 70% to 90% were seen once. Sequenced input: peripheral blood. The receptors were gathered from a man over 45 in a cohort sampled during active COVID-19. The CDR3 runs from the conserved cysteine through the conserved F or W. Expanded clones are given a class, and other clones once, few, many or no size at all.

v_gene,abundance,CDR3aa
TRBV28,few,CASRPAGTAGNIQYF
TRBV2,many,CASMEQGRGQPQHF
TRBV5-1,-,CASSLRSMNTEAFF
TRBV19,-,CASAWGGSVLDTQYF
TRBV9,-,CASRDPGQAKGGYTF
TRBV24-1,-,CATSDRQGSNQPQHF
TRBV11-2,-,CASSLGGQLNEQFF
TRBV6-1,-,CASSEASDQPQHF
TRBV7-2,-,CASSPDSSSNQPQHF
TRBV29-1,-,CSVLGLAGLNEQFF
TRBV6-5,few,CASSYVGAGETQYF
TRBV12-3/TRBV12-4,-,CASSLQGNTEAFF
TRBV3-1/TRBV3-2,once,CASSQRTTYNEQFF
TRBV18,-,CASSPQTGGYEEQYF
TRBV6-6,once,CASSYSKSSGAYEQYF